Sequencing of this T cell receptor beta chain was carried out in a study of blood T cell repertoires in COVID-19. Overall study context: PBMCs, B-cell-depleted T cells, or T cells were the source of the cDNA or gDNA that made up the material.

Germline V gene lookup returns CDR1 MNHEY and CDR2 SVGAGI. This CDR3 is built from 16 residues. Trimming at V came to 2 bases and at J to 4 bases, leaving 5 bases not matched to a gene. TCRdb keeps only in-frame clones here, not all; method: immunoSEQ multiplex PCR. The sample includes roughly 410,000 clones, around 87% of them seen just once. The V gene is TRBV6-5, the J gene TRBJ2-5; TRBD1 matches 12 bases. The receptor comes from a woman aged 55-70 years with COVID-19, enrolled during active disease. Sequencing was done on a sample of peripheral blood. CDR3 sequence reads: CASSYTGTGGGETQYF. The CDR3 coding sequence is TGTGCCAGCAGTTACACCGGGACAGGGGGCGGAGAGACCCAGTACTTC.